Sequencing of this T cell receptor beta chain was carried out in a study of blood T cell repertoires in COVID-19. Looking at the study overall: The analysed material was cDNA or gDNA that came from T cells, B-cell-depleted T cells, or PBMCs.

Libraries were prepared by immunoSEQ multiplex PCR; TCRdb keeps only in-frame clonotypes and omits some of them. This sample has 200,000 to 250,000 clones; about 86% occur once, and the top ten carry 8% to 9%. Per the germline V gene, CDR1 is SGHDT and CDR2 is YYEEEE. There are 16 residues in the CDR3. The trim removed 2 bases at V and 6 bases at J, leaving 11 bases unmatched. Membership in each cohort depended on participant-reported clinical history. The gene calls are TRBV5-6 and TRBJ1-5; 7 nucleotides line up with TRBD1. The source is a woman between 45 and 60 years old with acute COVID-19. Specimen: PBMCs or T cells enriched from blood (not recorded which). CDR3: CASSFEQGVGGQPQHF. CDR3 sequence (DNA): TGTGCCAGCAGCTTCGAGCAGGGGGTCGGAGGTCAGCCCCAGCATTTT.